The rows below give T cell receptor beta chains drawn from one sample of a study of OX40 agonist ivuxolimab in advanced cancers. Assay: immunoSEQ multiplex PCR; the TCRdb copy retains only in-frame clones and omits some. The table lists roughly 48,000 clones, about 90% of them singletons. The sample in question was CD4+ or CD8+ T cells sorted from blood, obtained in a trial of the OX40 agonist ivuxolimab. The origin of the receptors is an adult with an advanced solid tumor such as melanoma, head and neck, liver or kidney cancer. Each CDR3 is given with its conserved first and last residue. The D gene is left open where the match is weak. For some rows the clone size is stated as once, few or many, or as a class when expanded; others skip it.

>TRBJ1-6|-|TRBV5-6|-
CASSLGRGSPLHF
TGTGCCAGCAGCTTGGGGCGGGGGTCACCCCTCCACTTT
>TRBJ2-4|-|TRBV5-4|-
CASSDPVESIQYF
TGTGCCAGCTCGGACCCCGTGGAGAGCATTCAGTACTTC
>TRBJ2-7|-|TRBV6-1|-
CASSETQEQYF
TGTGCCAGCAGTGAAACTCAAGAGCAGTACTTC
>TRBJ2-7|-|TRBV27|-
CASSLATRWYEQYF
TGTGCCAGCAGTTTGGCGACCCGCTGGTACGAGCAGTACTTC
>TRBJ2-7|TRBD2|TRBV15|-
CATSRALAAEQYF
TGTGCCACCAGCAGAGCCCTAGCGGCCGAGCAGTACTTC
>TRBJ2-1|-|TRBV4-3|-
CASSQDGTPFYNEQFF
TGCGCCAGCAGCCAAGACGGGACTCCTTTTTACAATGAGCAGTTCTTC
>TRBJ2-1|TRBD1|TRBV28|once
CASSFLTGAQEQFF
TGTGCCAGCAGTTTTCTCACAGGGGCGCAGGAGCAGTTCTTC
>TRBJ2-7|TRBD2|TRBV5-6|-
CASSPGLAGGEQYF
TGTGCCAGCAGCCCCGGACTAGCGGGGGGGGAGCAGTACTTC
>TRBJ2-6|-|TRBV4-2|-
CASSPIDPSSGANVLTF
TGTGCCAGCAGCCCTATCGACCCGAGCTCTGGGGCCAACGTCCTGACTTTC
>TRBJ2-1|-|TRBV18|once
CASQRDSLSNEQFF
TGTGCCAGTCAGCGGGACAGTCTCTCCAATGAGCAGTTCTTC
>TRBJ2-5|TRBD1|TRBV14|-
CASTRQGKETQYF
TGTGCCAGCACCAGACAGGGGAAAGAGACCCAGTACTTC
>TRBJ1-1|TRBD1|TRBV7-9|-
CANKGGLTEAFF
TGTGCCAATAAAGGGGGCCTCACTGAAGCTTTCTTT
>TRBJ1-4|-|TRBV7-6|-
CASSSPTGPAEANEKLFF
TGTGCCAGCAGCTCTCCTACGGGGCCAGCGGAAGCTAATGAAAAACTGTTTTTT
>TRBJ1-1|TRBD1|TRBV27|-
CASSSSTGAINTEAFF
TGTGCCAGCAGTTCCTCGACAGGGGCAATCAACACTGAAGCTTTCTTT
>TRBJ2-1|TRBD2|TRBV11-3|-
CASSFGLAGEQFF
TGTGCCAGCAGCTTCGGACTAGCGGGTGAGCAGTTCTTC
>TRBJ2-7|TRBD1|TRBV25-1|-
CASSRDRVGSYEQYF
TGTGCCAGCAGCCGGGACAGGGTAGGGTCCTACGAGCAGTACTTC
>TRBJ1-5|-|TRBV15|once
CATRDQGSLNQPQHF
TGTGCCACCAGGGACCAGGGGAGTCTCAATCAGCCCCAGCATTTT
>TRBJ2-2|-|TRBV4-3|few
CASSQEGGANTGELFF
TGCGCCAGCAGCCAAGAAGGGGGGGCAAACACCGGGGAGCTGTTTTTT
>TRBJ1-1|TRBD1|TRBV19|-
CASSLGTGNTEAFF
TGTGCCAGTAGTCTAGGGACAGGGAACACTGAAGCTTTCTTT
>TRBJ1-4|-|TRBV9|-
CASSNGIATNEKLFF
TGTGCCAGCAGTAACGGTATAGCAACTAATGAAAAACTGTTTTTT
>TRBJ1-1|-|TRBV7-8|once
CASSLVGEAFF
TGTGCCAGCAGCTTAGTAGGTGAAGCTTTCTTT
>TRBJ1-6|-|TRBV28|-
CASSPPRGPLHF
TGTGCCAGCAGTCCCCCCAGGGGACCCCTCCACTTT
>TRBJ2-7|-|TRBV7-6|-
CASSLYDREAYEQYF
TGTGCCAGCAGCCTCTACGACCGGGAAGCCTACGAGCAGTACTTC
>TRBJ2-5|TRBD2|TRBV27|-
CASSPLAGGADGETQYF
TGTGCCAGCAGTCCTCTAGCGGGGGGGGCCGACGGGGAGACCCAGTACTTC
>TRBJ2-7|TRBD2|TRBV6-6|-
CASSDLLAGDYEQYF
TGTGCCAGCAGTGATCTACTAGCGGGGGACTACGAGCAGTACTTC
>TRBJ2-3|TRBD2|TRBV7-2|once
CASSFNPLLAGASTDTQYF
TGTGCCAGCAGCTTTAACCCTCTGTTAGCGGGGGCTAGCACAGATACGCAGTATTTT
>TRBJ2-7|-|TRBV20-1|-
CSAREVNEQYF
TGCAGTGCTAGAGAGGTAAACGAGCAGTACTTC
>TRBJ2-3|TRBD2|TRBV19|-
CASSIGSGGAMDTQYF
TGTGCCAGTAGTATTGGTAGCGGGGGGGCCATGGATACGCAGTATTTT
>TRBJ1-3|TRBD1|TRBV28|-
CASSLHRGFSGNTIYF
TGTGCCAGCAGTTTGCACAGGGGTTTCTCTGGAAACACCATATATTTT
>TRBJ2-7|TRBD1|TRBV9|-
CASSVATGGPYEQYF
TGTGCCAGCAGTGTCGCTACAGGGGGGCCCTACGAGCAGTACTTC
>TRBJ1-2|TRBD1|TRBV2|-
CASLNQNPRQGMRDYGYTF
TGTGCCAGCCTTAACCAAAATCCTCGACAGGGGATGAGAGACTATGGCTACACCTTC
>TRBJ2-7|-|TRBV4-1|-
CASSQDWGGTSGIVEYF
TGCGCCAGCAGCCAAGATTGGGGCGGTACGAGCGGTATAGTGGAGTACTTC
>TRBJ2-4|-|TRBV7-9|-
CASSLGGLAKNIQYF
TGTGCCAGCAGCTTAGGAGGACTAGCCAAAAACATTCAGTACTTC
>TRBJ2-7|-|TRBV5-1|-
CASSLDTAAYEQYF
TGCGCCAGCAGCTTGGACACCGCGGCCTACGAGCAGTACTTC
>TRBJ1-6|-|TRBV7-2|-
CASSLWPGRRSPLHF
TGTGCCAGCAGCTTATGGCCAGGGAGAAGATCACCCCTCCACTTT
>TRBJ2-5|-|TRBV7-9|few
CASSLARGESETQYF
TGTGCCAGCAGCTTAGCGCGAGGGGAGTCGGAGACCCAGTACTTC
>TRBJ1-1|-|TRBV6-4|few
CASSDSGQNMNTEAFF
TGTGCCAGCAGTGACAGCGGACAGAACATGAACACTGAAGCTTTCTTT
>TRBJ1-3|TRBD1|TRBV13|-
CASSLGLGQNTGNTIYF
TGTGCCAGCAGCTTAGGCCTGGGACAGAACACTGGAAACACCATATATTTT
>TRBJ2-2|-|TRBV4-1|-
CASSVGVRTGELFF
TGCGCCAGCAGCGTAGGGGTTCGTACCGGGGAGCTGTTTTTT
>TRBJ1-1|-|TRBV28|-
CASSPLEEGTEAFF
TGTGCCAGCAGCCCCTTGGAGGAGGGGACTGAAGCTTTCTTT
>TRBJ2-7|TRBD2|TRBV4-2|once
CASSQDLTSGYEQYF
TGTGCCAGCAGCCAAGATCTGACTAGCGGCTACGAGCAGTACTTC
>TRBJ1-4|-|TRBV4-3|-
CASSQALQGQNEKLFF
TGCGCCAGCAGCCAAGCATTGCAGGGACAAAATGAAAAACTGTTTTTT
>TRBJ2-3|-|TRBV6-5|-
CASSYSPPSADTQYF
TGTGCCAGCAGTTACTCCCCCCCCAGTGCAGATACGCAGTATTTT
>TRBJ1-5|-|TRBV5-4|-
CASSFEGQPQHF
TGTGCCAGCAGCTTTGAAGGTCAGCCCCAGCATTTT
>TRBJ2-1|-|TRBV27|-
CASSPGTGAYNEQFF
TGTGCCAGCAGTCCCGGGACTGGGGCCTACAATGAGCAGTTCTTC
>TRBJ2-5|-|TRBV27|-
CASSGLMRGETQYF
TGTGCCAGCAGTGGGTTGATGCGAGGAGAGACCCAGTACTTC
>TRBJ1-2|-|TRBV27|-
CASRGLMAYGYTF
TGTGCCAGCAGGGGACTGATGGCGTATGGCTACACCTTC
>TRBJ2-5|-|TRBV19|-
CASSMPGQETQYF
TGTGCCAGTAGTATGCCGGGACAAGAGACCCAGTACTTC
>TRBJ1-2|TRBD1|TRBV19|-
CASRTDRGFDSYGYTF
TGTGCCAGTAGAACGGACAGGGGGTTTGATAGCTATGGCTACACCTTC
>TRBJ2-1|TRBD2|TRBV29-1|-
CSVGIAGLAGGNSYNEQFF
TGCAGCGTTGGGATCGCGGGACTAGCGGGGGGCAACAGCTACAATGAGCAGTTCTTC
>TRBJ1-2|-|TRBV6-1|-
CASSTGIYGYTF
TGTGCCAGCAGTACAGGGATCTATGGCTACACCTTC
>TRBJ1-6|-|TRBV6-1|-
CAAFSNRAYNSPLHF
TGTGCCGCTTTTTCGAACAGGGCTTACAATTCACCCCTCCACTTT
>TRBJ2-5|TRBD2|TRBV7-2|-
CASSSPWDYQETQYF
TGTGCCAGCAGCTCGCCGTGGGACTATCAAGAGACCCAGTACTTC
>TRBJ1-3|-|TRBV28|-
CASSFSGTSGNTIYF
TGTGCCAGCAGTTTCTCAGGAACCTCTGGAAACACCATATATTTT
>TRBJ2-4|-|TRBV4-3|-
CASSQDFADPKNIQYF
TGCGCCAGCAGCCAAGATTTCGCGGACCCCAAAAACATTCAGTACTTC
>TRBJ2-1|-|TRBV4-1|-
CASSQGEQFF
TGCGCCAGCAGCCAAGGCGAGCAGTTCTTC
>TRBJ1-3|-|TRBV27|-
CASSAGGSGNTIYF
TGTGCCAGCAGTGCGGGGGGCAGTGGAAACACCATATATTTT
>TRBJ2-1|TRBD1|TRBV19|-
CASSIEDRGALGEQFF
TGTGCCAGTAGTATAGAGGACAGGGGGGCCCTAGGTGAGCAGTTCTTC
>TRBJ2-1|-|TRBV4-2|-
CASSQVADYNEQFF
TGTGCCAGCAGCCAAGTGGCGGACTACAATGAGCAGTTCTTC
>TRBJ2-2|TRBD2|TRBV19|-
CASIQGGVGELFF
TGTGCCAGTATTCAGGGAGGGGTCGGGGAGCTGTTTTTT